This T cell receptor (beta chain) came from a study of blood T cell repertoires in COVID-19. Overall study context: Acute and convalescent COVID-19 specimens originated in the United States, Italy and Spain. From T cells, B-cell-depleted T cells, or PBMCs came the material, which was cDNA or gDNA.

Allocation to cohorts depended on clinical history reported by the participants. How the authors handled the data: Researchers report that nucleated cell counts were estimated from reference gene primer amplification. This table comes from immunoSEQ multiplex PCR, and its TCRdb copy is limited to in-frame clones, with some not included. V and J calls and clone size are those listed in that table; D and trimming were worked out from the DNA. The repertoire has 270,000 or so clones, approximately 89% of them found once; the top ten carry around 1.3%. The sequenced material came from PBMCs or T cells enriched from blood (not recorded which). The clonotype originates from a woman aged 40 to 50 with acute COVID-19.

This CDR3 reads CASSGSSGMVNEQFF. As DNA, the CDR3 is TGTGCCAGCAGCGGATCTAGCGGGATGGTCAATGAGCAGTTCTTC. The chain recombines TRBV5-4 with TRBJ2-1; 9 bases map to TRBD2. CDR3 length: 15 residues. Germline assignment: CDR1 SGHNT and CDR2 YYREEE (reference sequence). With V trimmed by 4 bases and J by 6 bases, 8 bases remained unmatched.